This TCR beta chain was captured in a study of blood T cell repertoires in COVID-19. Study information: T cells, B-cell-depleted T cells, or PBMCs supplied cDNA or gDNA.

Sequencing was performed with immunoSEQ multiplex PCR; in TCRdb, only in-frame clones are kept and a portion is missing. The table lists 210,000 or so clones, about 88% of them singletons. This receptor was identified in a woman aged 60-75 years with acute or convalescent COVID-19. The specimen sequenced was peripheral blood.

The CDR3 nucleotides are TGTGCCTGGAGTGTACTACCGACGCAGTATTTT. Its translation: CAWSVLPTQYF. The chain joins TRBV30 to TRBJ2-3, with D hard to call. This CDR3 spans 11 amino acids. Trimming took off 0 bases at V and 9 bases at J, with 7 bases between the two ends. Germline V gene lookup returns CDR1 GTSNPN and CDR2 SVGIG (reference sequence).